Presented here are 28 T cell receptor beta chains from one specimen sequenced in a study of blood T cell repertoires in COVID-19 (TCRdb year 2020). Preparation of the library involved the immunoSEQ multiplex PCR assay. TCRdb retrieved this table from immuneACCESS and kept in-frame rearrangements only. Not all clones are present; in checked studies, unresolved V genes account for under half, and no reason is known for the remainder. This sample gives 170,000 or so clones in total; 65% to 90% of them show up just once. The ten top clones hold 7.5% to 10% of the sample. The source material was peripheral blood. The receptors were gathered from a middle-aged man with active or convalescent COVID-19.

The chain uses TRBV2 and TRBJ1-2; D call uncertain. V lost 8 bases, J lost 4 bases, and 14 bases lay in between. CDR1 is SNHLY and CDR2 is FYNNEI in the germline V gene. The CDR3 is 13 amino acids. CDR3 coding DNA: TGTGCCAGCGGCTTATCTGAGGGCTATGGCTACACCTTC. Protein: CASGLSEGYGYTF.

The chain couples TRBV28 to TRBJ1-2; no firm D call. Germline V lookup: CDR1 MDHEN, CDR2 SYDVKM. Trimming left V 2 bases short and J 4 bases short, with 14 bases between. This CDR3 contains 15 residues. For the CDR3, the DNA is TGTGCCAGCAGTTTACCCTCTTCTAACGGCTATGGCTACACCTTC. Its protein product is CASSLPSSNGYGYTF.

The CDR3 is CASSLIQGSFDEQYF. CDR3 nucleotides: TGTGCCAGCAGTCTCATACAGGGGAGTTTCGACGAGCAGTACTTC. The V call is TRBV6-2 or TRBV6-3, the J call TRBJ2-7; TRBD1 aligns across 7 bases. This CDR3 has 15 amino acids. Trimming removed 5 bases from V and 5 bases from J; junction bases left unmatched: 12. CDR1 and CDR2 (germline): MNHEY, SVGEGT.

This CDR3 is CASSLGGSSAETQYF. The CDR3 bases are TGTGCCAGCAGCTTAGGAGGATCTTCGGCGGAGACCCAGTACTTC. The rearrangement links TRBV7-3 to TRBJ2-5, with D perhaps matching TRBD2 (5 bases). This CDR3 comprises 15 residues. Trimming pared 2 bases from V and 5 bases from J, leaving 15 bases between. Germline V lookup: CDR1 SGHTA, CDR2 FQGTGA.

The chain is built from TRBV7-2 and TRBJ2-7; 8 nucleotides match TRBD2. This CDR3 is 13 amino acids long. J gave up 5 bases and V 1 base, and 1 base lay outside the gene matches. Per the germline V gene, CDR1 is SGHTA and CDR2 is FQGNSA. For the CDR3, the DNA is TGTGCCAGCAGCTTAGGACTAGCGAACGAGCAGTACTTC. The encoded protein is CASSLGLANEQYF.

The chain joins TRBV23-1 to TRBJ2-7; TRBD1 might be the D (6 bases). TRBV23-1 is reported as an ORF; its role is uncertain. V lost 3 bases, J lost 3 bases, and 9 bases lay in between. This CDR3 is 13 amino acids long. The CDR3 nucleotides read TGCGCCAGCAGTCACCAGACAGGCTACGAGCAGTACTTC. Its translation: CASSHQTGYEQYF.

This clone occurred once. V usage is TRBV15 and J usage is TRBJ1-2; 9 nucleotides line up with TRBD1. V lost 5 bases, J lost 0 bases, and 1 base stayed unmatched. Germline CDR1 LNHNV, CDR2 YYDKDF (reference sequence). CDR3 length equals 14 residues. The CDR3: CATSGQGTNYGYTF. CDR3 DNA: TGTGCCACCAGCGGACAGGGGACTAACTATGGCTACACCTTC.

The genes are TRBV24-1 and TRBJ1-1; D remains unclear. The V end lost 3 bases, the J end lost 6 bases, and 10 bases lay between the germline ends. The CDR3 is 13 amino acids. CDR1 is KGHDR and CDR2 is SFDVKD in the germline V gene. The CDR3 loop is CATSDAGFPEAFF. The CDR3 DNA reads TGTGCCACCAGTGATGCAGGTTTTCCTGAAGCTTTCTTT.

The chain employs TRBV18 and TRBJ1-2; 7 nucleotides match TRBD1. The CDR3 totals 15 residues. Germline assignment: CDR1 KGHSH and CDR2 LQKENI. The ends lost 2 bases at V and 8 bases at J; junction bases unmatched: 11. The CDR3 coding sequence is TGTGCCAGCTCACCAGGAGGGGGCGTTGTTCGGGGCTACACCTTC. It specifies CASSPGGGVVRGYTF.

The rearrangement links TRBV7-2 to TRBJ2-7; TRBD2 might be the D (5 bases). V lost 1 base and J lost 3, with 7 bases in between. Germline assignment: CDR1 SGHTA and CDR2 FQGNSA. The CDR3 spans 13 residues. CDR3 coding DNA: TGTGCCAGCAGCTTAGGAGGGCTCTACGAGCAGTACTTC. Its protein product is CASSLGGLYEQYF.

This clone occurred once. This sequence joins TRBV12-5 and TRBJ2-7, with D uncertain. Trimming took off 1 base at V and 3 bases at J, with 7 bases between the two ends. There are 13 residues in the CDR3. CDR1 and CDR2 (germline): LGHNT, FRNRAP. This CDR3 reads CASGLAQIYEQYF. The CDR3 DNA reads as TGTGCTAGTGGTTTGGCCCAAATCTACGAGCAGTACTTC.

This clone was counted between two and nine times. The chain couples TRBV5-6 to TRBJ1-5; D call uncertain. The CDR3 is made up of 15 amino acids. The germline V gene has CDR1 SGHDT and CDR2 YYEEEE. With 1 base removed from V and 1 base from J, the gap between germline ends came to 9 bases. Here the CDR3 reads CASSLWQTSNQPQHF. The CDR3 coding sequence is TGTGCCAGCAGCTTGTGGCAAACGAGCAATCAGCCCCAGCATTTT.

This chain connects TRBV9 to TRBJ2-3; D is possibly TRBD2 (6 bases). The V gene lost 5 bases and the J gene lost 2 bases, with 18 bases spanning the gap. The germline CDR1 and CDR2 sequences are SGDLS and YYNGEE. The CDR3 runs 16 residues. The CDR3 loop reads CASSSSSSELTDTQYF. CDR3 in DNA: TGTGCCAGCAGTAGTAGCTCTAGCGAGCTCACAGATACGCAGTATTTT. The entire variable domain, with the rest obtained from reference TRBV9 and TRBJ2-3, is as follows: DSGVTQTPKHLITATGQRVTLRCSPRSGDLSVYWYQQSLDQGLQFLIQYYNGEERAKGNILERFSAQQFPDLHSELNLSSLELGDSALYFCASSSSSSELTDTQYFGPGTRLTVL.

The chain carries TRBV3-1 (or the pseudogene TRBV3-2) and TRBJ1-3; D remains ambiguous. CDR1 is LGHDT and CDR2 is YNNKEL in the germline V gene (reference sequence). Trimming took off 1 base at V and 2 bases at J, with 3 bases between the two ends. The CDR3 has 13 residues. CDR3 amino acids: CASSQAAGNTIYF. The CDR3 DNA sequence: TGTGCCAGCAGCCAAGCAGCTGGAAACACCATATATTTT.

The genes are TRBV2 and TRBJ1-5; 7 bases line up with TRBD1. The germline V gene encodes CDR1 SNHLY and CDR2 FYNNEI. The CDR3 has 14 amino acids. In DNA form, the CDR3 reads TGTGTCACGACAGGGTTATATAGCAATCAGCCCCAGCATTTT. Its protein is CVTTGLYSNQPQHF.

CDR3 DNA sequence: TGTGCCAGCAGCTTAGGCGGACAGAATTCACCCCTCCACTTT. This sequence encodes CASSLGGQNSPLHF. This sequence joins TRBV7-9 and TRBJ1-6; TRBD1 might be the D (6 bases). V was shortened by 1 base and J by 7 bases, with 8 bases between the two germline ends. Germline V lookup: CDR1 SEHNR, CDR2 FQNEAQ (reference sequence). CDR3 length: 14 amino acids.

The chain has TRBV7-2 and TRBJ2-7, with 10 nucleotides matching TRBD1. The V and J ends lost 5 bases and 2 bases, in that order; junction bases with no gene match: 3. Looked up from germline, CDR1 is SGHTA and CDR2 is FQGNSA. This CDR3 is built from 14 residues. The CDR3 DNA sequence: TGTGCCAGCAGCAAGGACAGGGGGACCTACGAGCAGTACTTC. It translates to CASSKDRGTYEQYF.

The chain recombines TRBV4-1 with TRBJ2-5; tentative D call: TRBD2 (6 bases). The CDR3 totals 13 residues. Trimming cost V 4 bases and J 5 bases, with 11 bases left between them. The germline V gene has CDR1 MGHRA and CDR2 YSYEKL. The CDR3 here is CASSRGGVETQYF. The CDR3 bases are TGCGCCAGCAGCCGGGGAGGAGTGGAGACCCAGTACTTC.

The chain uses TRBV7-3 and TRBJ1-2, with 11 bases aligning to TRBD1. J was trimmed by 5 bases and V by 5 bases; bases with no gene match: 4. The CDR3 totals 14 residues. Per the germline V gene, CDR1 is SGHTA and CDR2 is FQGTGA. The chain's CDR3 is CASSRGQGAYGYTF. For the CDR3, the DNA is TGTGCCAGCAGCCGAGGACAGGGGGCATATGGCTACACCTTC. The whole variable domain, filled in from reference TRBV7-3 and TRBJ1-2, reads GAGVSQTPSNKVTEKGKYVELRCDPISGHTALYWYRQSLGQGPEFLIYFQGTGAADDSGLPNDRFFAVRPEGSVSTLKIQRTERGDSAVYLCASSRGQGAYGYTFGSGTRLTVV.

This clone showed up just a few times. The chain employs TRBV9 and TRBJ1-6; D not certain. Germline CDR1 reads SGDLS; CDR2 reads YYNGEE. This CDR3 contains 14 residues. V was shortened by 2 bases and J by 5 bases, with 8 bases between the two germline ends. CDR3 residues: CASSVQANNSPLHF. The CDR3 DNA reads as TGTGCCAGCAGCGTTCAAGCTAATAATTCACCCCTCCACTTT.

The chain uses TRBV11-2 and TRBJ1-2, with 8 bases lining up with TRBD1. The trim removed 1 base at V and 5 bases at J, leaving 6 bases unmatched. CDR1 is SGHAT, CDR2 FQNNGV, per germline. This CDR3 is 15 amino acids long. CDR3 loop: CASSLAGTGWYGYTF. The DNA for the CDR3 is TGTGCCAGCAGCTTAGCAGGGACAGGATGGTATGGCTACACCTTC.

This chain joins TRBV19 and TRBJ1-4; D remains ambiguous. The CDR3 runs 14 residues. V was trimmed by 3 bases and J by 8 bases, leaving 13 bases between them. In germline, CDR1 is LNHDA, CDR2 SQIVND (reference sequence). The CDR3 is CASSIDMAGEKLFF. The CDR3 DNA follows: TGTGCCAGTAGTATTGACATGGCGGGGGAAAAACTGTTTTTT.

The chain employs TRBV7-2 and TRBJ2-2; 9 bases line up with TRBD1. This CDR3 is built from 15 residues. Germline CDR1 reads SGHTA; CDR2 reads FQGNSA. The V and J ends lost 5 bases and 6 bases, in that order; junction bases with no gene match: 7. CDR3 in DNA: TGTGCCAGCAGCCACGGGACAGGGTGGTCCGGGGAGCTGTTTTTT. This encodes CASSHGTGWSGELFF. Together with reference TRBV7-2 and TRBJ2-2, the CDR3 gives the full variable domain: GAGVSQSPSNKVTEKGKDVELRCDPISGHTALYWYRQSLGQGLEFLIYFQGNSAPDKSGLPSDRFSAERTGGSVSTLTIQRTQQEDSAVYLCASSHGTGWSGELFFGEGSRLTVL.

This clone was seen a handful of times. The chain employs TRBV28 and TRBJ1-5; possible D gene TRBD1, 6 bases. This CDR3 has 17 amino acids. Germline lookup yields CDR1 MDHEN and CDR2 SYDVKM. With 6 bases removed from V and 3 bases from J, the gap between germline ends came to 21 bases. The CDR3 spells CASRDQGRGFPNQPQHF. The CDR3 DNA reads TGTGCCAGCAGGGACCAGGGCAGGGGATTCCCCAATCAGCCCCAGCATTTT.

The rearrangement links TRBV30 to TRBJ1-6, with D possibly being TRBD1 (6 bases). The V end lost 1 base, the J end lost 10 bases, and 14 bases lay between the germline ends. The CDR3 consists of 14 residues. Per germline, CDR1 GTSNPN and CDR2 SVGIG (reference sequence). The CDR3 sequence: CAWSEGPQGSPLHF. CDR3 sequence (DNA): TGTGCCTGGAGTGAGGGTCCCCAGGGGTCACCCCTCCACTTT.

The genes are TRBV6-2 or TRBV6-3 and TRBJ1-5, with D hard to call. The V end lost 4 bases, the J end lost 2 bases, and 9 bases lay between the germline ends. From germline, CDR1 is MNHEY and CDR2 SVGEGT. CDR3 length: 14 residues. CDR3 amino acids: CASSWREGNQPQHF. DNA of the CDR3: TGTGCCAGCAGTTGGAGAGAAGGCAATCAGCCCCAGCATTTT.

DNA of the CDR3: TGTGCCAGCAGCCCAGTGGGGGCTGGGCAGTTCTTC. Translated, it gives CASSPVGAGQFF. J is TRBJ2-1 and V is TRBV11-2; tentatively, D is TRBD1 (6 bases). This CDR3 comprises 12 residues. Trimming took 5 bases from V and 12 from J, leaving 14 bases between them. Germline CDR1 and CDR2: SGHAT and FQNNGV.

The sample holds one count of this clone. The rearrangement links TRBV2 to TRBJ2-1; TRBD2 might be the D (5 bases). From germline, CDR1 is SNHLY and CDR2 FYNNEI. The length of the CDR3 is 15 residues. Trimming cost V 2 bases and J 2 bases, with 10 bases left between them. This chain's CDR3 is CASSERRGTYNEQFF. CDR3 coding DNA: TGTGCCAGCAGTGAAAGGAGAGGGACCTACAATGAGCAGTTCTTC.